This record covers a single T cell receptor beta chain. The antigen is unknown. These data are taken from a study of T cell clones after liver transplantation. TCRbeta sequences of proliferating CFSE-low MLR cells were labeled alloreactive. TCRdb's table, derived via immunoSEQ multiplex PCR, lists solely in-frame clones and lacks some. The sample lists about 1,200 clones, approximately 52% occurring once. V lost 0 bases to trimming and J lost 4 bases, with 9 bases between them. Germline CDR1 and CDR2: SGHRS and YFSETQ. This CDR3 contains 14 residues. The sequence derives from a human patient who received a liver transplant. Some T cells could come from the graft donor. The J gene is TRBJ2-3, the V gene TRBV5-1; no clear D. Specimen: CD4+ T cells from cultured PBMCs. CDR3 in amino acids: CASSLDRVPDTQYF. CDR3 in DNA: TGCGCCAGCAGCTTGGACCGGGTACCAGATACGCAGTATTTT.